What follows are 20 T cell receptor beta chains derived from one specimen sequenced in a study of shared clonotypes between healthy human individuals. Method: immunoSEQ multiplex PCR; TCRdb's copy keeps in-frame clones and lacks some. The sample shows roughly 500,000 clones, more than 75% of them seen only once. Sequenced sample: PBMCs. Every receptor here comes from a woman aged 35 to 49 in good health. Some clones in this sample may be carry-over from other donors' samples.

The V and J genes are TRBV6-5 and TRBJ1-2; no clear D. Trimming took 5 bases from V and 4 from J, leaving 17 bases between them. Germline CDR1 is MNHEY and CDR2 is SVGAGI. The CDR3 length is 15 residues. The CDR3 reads CASSLTLEIVYGYTF. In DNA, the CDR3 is TGTGCCAGCAGTCTTACGCTCGAAATTGTCTATGGCTACACCTTC.

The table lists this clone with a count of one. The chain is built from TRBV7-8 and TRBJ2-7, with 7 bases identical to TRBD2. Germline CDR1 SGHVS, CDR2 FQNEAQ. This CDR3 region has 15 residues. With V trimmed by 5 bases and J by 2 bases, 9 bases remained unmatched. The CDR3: CASSPYLAEAYEQYF. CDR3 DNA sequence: TGTGCCAGCAGCCCGTATCTAGCGGAGGCCTACGAGCAGTACTTC.

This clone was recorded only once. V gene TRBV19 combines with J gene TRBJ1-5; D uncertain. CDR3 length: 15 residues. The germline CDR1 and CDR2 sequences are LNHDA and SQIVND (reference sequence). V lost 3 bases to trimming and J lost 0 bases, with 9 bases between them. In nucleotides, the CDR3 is TGTGCCAGTAGTATGGGAGGTGTTAGCAATCAGCCCCAGCATTTT. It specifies CASSMGGVSNQPQHF.

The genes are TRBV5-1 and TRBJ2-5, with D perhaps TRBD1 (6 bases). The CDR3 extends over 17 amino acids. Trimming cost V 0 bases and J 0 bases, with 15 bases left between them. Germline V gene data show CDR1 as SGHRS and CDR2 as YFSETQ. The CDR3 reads CASSLGGVGTNQETQYF. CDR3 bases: TGCGCCAGCAGCTTGGGAGGTGTCGGGACAAACCAAGAGACCCAGTACTTC.

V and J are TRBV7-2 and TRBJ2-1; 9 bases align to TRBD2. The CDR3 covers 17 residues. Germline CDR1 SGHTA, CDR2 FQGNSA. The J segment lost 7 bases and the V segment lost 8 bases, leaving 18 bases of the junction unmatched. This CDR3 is CASQRAGLAYLGNEQFF. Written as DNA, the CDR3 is TGTGCCAGCCAAAGAGCAGGACTAGCGTACCTGGGAAATGAGCAGTTCTTC.

The CDR3 coding sequence is TGTGCCAGCAGCGGACAGGGAAACACCATATATTTT. This codes for CASSGQGNTIYF. The rearrangement joins TRBV5-6 to TRBJ1-3; tentatively, D is TRBD1 (6 bases). There are 12 residues in the CDR3. The V gene's germline CDR1 is SGHDT and CDR2 YYEEEE. V dropped 4 bases and J dropped 4 bases, with 6 bases sitting between them.

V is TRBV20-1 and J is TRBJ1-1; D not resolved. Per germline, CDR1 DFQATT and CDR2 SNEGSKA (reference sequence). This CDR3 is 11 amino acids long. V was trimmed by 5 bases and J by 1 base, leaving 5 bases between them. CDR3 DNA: TGCAGTGCTGAGCAGAACACTGAAGCTTTCTTT. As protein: CSAEQNTEAFF.

The CDR3 bases are TGTGCCAGCAGCTGGAGCGGGAGTGGGAATGAGCAGTTCTTC. As protein: CASSWSGSGNEQFF. The chain combines TRBV11-3 with TRBJ2-1; 8 bases fit TRBD2. Germline V gene lookup returns CDR1 SGHNT and CDR2 YENEEA. Germline trimming cut 4 bases from V and 7 bases from J; bases unmatched to any gene: 6. The CDR3 has 14 residues.

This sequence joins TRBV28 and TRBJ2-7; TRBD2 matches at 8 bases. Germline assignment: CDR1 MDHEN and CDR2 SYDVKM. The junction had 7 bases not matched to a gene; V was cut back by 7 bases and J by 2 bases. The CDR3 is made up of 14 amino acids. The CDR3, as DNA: TGTGCCAGCACCCGGGGGGGGGCCACCTACGAGCAGTACTTC. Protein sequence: CASTRGGATYEQYF.

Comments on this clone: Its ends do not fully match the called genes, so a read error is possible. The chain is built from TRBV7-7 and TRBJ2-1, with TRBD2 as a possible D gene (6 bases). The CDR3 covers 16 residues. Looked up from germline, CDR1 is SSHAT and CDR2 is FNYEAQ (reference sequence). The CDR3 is CASSLAALAPYNEQFF. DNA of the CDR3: TGTGCTAGCAGCTTAGCGGCGTTGGCCCCGTACAATGAGCAGTTCTTC.

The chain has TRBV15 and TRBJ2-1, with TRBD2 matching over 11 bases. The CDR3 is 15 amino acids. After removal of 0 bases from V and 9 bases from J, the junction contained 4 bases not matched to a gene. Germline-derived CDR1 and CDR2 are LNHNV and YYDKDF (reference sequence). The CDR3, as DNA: TGTGCCACCAGCAGAGATAGCGGGAGGGCCGGTGAGCAGTTCTTC. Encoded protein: CATSRDSGRAGEQFF.

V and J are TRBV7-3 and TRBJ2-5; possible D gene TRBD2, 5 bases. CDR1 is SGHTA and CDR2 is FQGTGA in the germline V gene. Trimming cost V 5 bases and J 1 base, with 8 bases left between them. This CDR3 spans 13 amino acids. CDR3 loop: CASSAGIQETQYF. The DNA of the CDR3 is TGTGCCAGCAGCGCCGGGATCCAAGAGACCCAGTACTTC.

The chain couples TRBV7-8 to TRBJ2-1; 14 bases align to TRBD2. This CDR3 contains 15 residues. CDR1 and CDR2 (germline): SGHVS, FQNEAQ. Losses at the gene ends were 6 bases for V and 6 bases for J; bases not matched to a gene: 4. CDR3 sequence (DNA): TGTGCCAGCAGTATCGGGACTAGCGGGAGCAATGAGCAGTTCTTC. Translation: CASSIGTSGSNEQFF. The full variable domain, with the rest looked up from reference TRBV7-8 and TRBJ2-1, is GAGVSQSPRYKVAKRGQDVALRCDPISGHVSLFWYQQALGQGPEFLTYFQNEAQLDKSGLPSDRFFAERPEGSVSTLKIQRTQQEDSAVYLCASSIGTSGSNEQFFGPGTRLTVL.

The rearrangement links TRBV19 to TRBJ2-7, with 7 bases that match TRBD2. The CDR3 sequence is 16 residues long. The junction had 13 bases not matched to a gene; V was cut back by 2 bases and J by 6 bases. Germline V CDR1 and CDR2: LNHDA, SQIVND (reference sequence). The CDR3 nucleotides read TGTGCCAGTAGTATATCGGACCTAGCGGCACTAGGCGAGCAGTACTTC. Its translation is CASSISDLAALGEQYF.

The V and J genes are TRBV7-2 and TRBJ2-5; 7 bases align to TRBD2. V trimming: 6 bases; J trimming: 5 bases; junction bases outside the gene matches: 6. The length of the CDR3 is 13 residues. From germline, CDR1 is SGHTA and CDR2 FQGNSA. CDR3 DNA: TGTGCCAGCAGATCAGGACTAGAGGAGACCCAGTACTTC. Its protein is CASRSGLEETQYF.

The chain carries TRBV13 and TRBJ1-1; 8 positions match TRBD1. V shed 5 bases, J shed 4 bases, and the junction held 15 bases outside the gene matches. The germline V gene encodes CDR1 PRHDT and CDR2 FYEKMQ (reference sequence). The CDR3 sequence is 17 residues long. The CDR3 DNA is TGTGCCAGCAGCCCACGACGGACAGGGCGGAGTGGCACTGAAGCTTTCTTT. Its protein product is CASSPRRTGRSGTEAFF.

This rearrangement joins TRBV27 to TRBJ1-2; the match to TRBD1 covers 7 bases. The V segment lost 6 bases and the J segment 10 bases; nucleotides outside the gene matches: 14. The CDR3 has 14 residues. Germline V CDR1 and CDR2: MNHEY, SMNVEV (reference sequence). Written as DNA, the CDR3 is TGTGCCAGCAGGAGGTTCGGGACAGACAAAGACTACACCTTC. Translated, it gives CASRRFGTDKDYTF.

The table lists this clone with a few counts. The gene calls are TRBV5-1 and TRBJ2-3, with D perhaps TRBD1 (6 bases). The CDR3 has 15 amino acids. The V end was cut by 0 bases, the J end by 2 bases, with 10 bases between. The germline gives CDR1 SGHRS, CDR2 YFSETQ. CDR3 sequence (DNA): TGCGCCAGCAGCTTGGCCGGACAGATCACAGATACGCAGTATTTT. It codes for CASSLAGQITDTQYF.

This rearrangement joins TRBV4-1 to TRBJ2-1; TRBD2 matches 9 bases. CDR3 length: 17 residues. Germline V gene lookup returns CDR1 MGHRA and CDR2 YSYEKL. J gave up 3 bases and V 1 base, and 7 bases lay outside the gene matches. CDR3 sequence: CASSQARLAGFYNEQFF. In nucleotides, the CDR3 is TGCGCCAGCAGCCAAGCCCGGCTAGCGGGGTTCTACAATGAGCAGTTCTTC.

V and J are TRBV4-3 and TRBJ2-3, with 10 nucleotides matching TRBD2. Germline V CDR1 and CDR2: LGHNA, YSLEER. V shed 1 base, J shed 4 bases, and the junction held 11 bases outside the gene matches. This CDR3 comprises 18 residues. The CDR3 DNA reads TGCGCCAGCAGCCAAGGCCCCCGGGCTAGCGGGAGAGCAGATACGCAGTATTTT. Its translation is CASSQGPRASGRADTQYF.